One sample yielded the 4 T cell receptor beta chains listed below, sequenced in a study of OX40 agonist ivuxolimab in advanced cancers. Produced via immunoSEQ multiplex PCR; TCRdb's table is partial and in-frame only. The table has over 80,000 clones, under 90% seen once. The material was CD4+ or CD8+ T cells sorted from blood, obtained in a trial of the OX40 agonist ivuxolimab. The receptors derive from an adult with an advanced solid tumor such as melanoma, head and neck, liver or kidney cancer.

Details on this clone: One end of the junction fails to match germline, which may point to a read error. This chain uses TRBV27 with TRBJ2-7; 7 positions match TRBD2. Germline V gene sequence: CDR1 MNHEY, CDR2 SMNVEV (reference sequence). The CDR3 contains 13 residues. CDR3 loop: CASSSGVRNEQHF. CDR3 bases: TGTGCCAGCAGTAGCGGGGTGCGGAACGAGCAGCACTTC.

The J gene is TRBJ2-5, the V gene TRBV4-2, with 8 positions matching TRBD2. Germline CDR1 LGHNA, CDR2 YNFKEQ. The V and J ends lost 0 bases and 1 base, in that order; junction bases with no gene match: 7. The CDR3 consists of 17 residues. As DNA, the CDR3 is TGTGCCAGCAGCCAAGATACGGCGGGGGGACCCCAAGAGACCCAGTACTTC. This encodes CASSQDTAGGPQETQYF.

The V call is TRBV6-6, the J call TRBJ2-4; the D gene is possibly TRBD1 (5 bases). Trimming left V 6 bases short and J 0 bases short, with 15 bases between. CDR1 MNHNY and CDR2 SVGAGI come from the germline V gene (reference sequence). The CDR3 totals 16 residues. CDR3 protein: CASRPDRAGAKNIQYF. The CDR3 DNA follows: TGTGCCAGCAGACCAGACAGAGCTGGAGCCAAAAACATTCAGTACTTC.

The rearrangement links TRBV27 to TRBJ1-5, with a possible D match to TRBD1 (5 bases). Trimming stripped 2 bases from V and 0 bases from J, with 11 bases between. The CDR3 has 16 amino acids. Looked up from germline, CDR1 is MNHEY and CDR2 is SMNVEV (reference sequence). CDR3 sequence reads: CASSLSGADSNQPQHF. CDR3 coding DNA: TGTGCCAGCAGTTTAAGCGGGGCGGATAGCAATCAGCCCCAGCATTTT.